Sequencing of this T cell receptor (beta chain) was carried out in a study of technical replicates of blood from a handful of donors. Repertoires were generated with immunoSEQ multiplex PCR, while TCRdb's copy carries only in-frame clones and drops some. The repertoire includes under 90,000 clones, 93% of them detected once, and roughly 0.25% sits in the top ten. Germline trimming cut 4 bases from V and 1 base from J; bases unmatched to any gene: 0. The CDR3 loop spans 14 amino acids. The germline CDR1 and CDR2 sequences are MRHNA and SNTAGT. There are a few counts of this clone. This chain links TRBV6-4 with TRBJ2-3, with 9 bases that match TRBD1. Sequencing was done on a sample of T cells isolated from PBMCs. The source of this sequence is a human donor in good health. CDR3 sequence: CASSGTGGTDTQYF. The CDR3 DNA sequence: TGTGCCAGCAGTGGGACAGGGGGCACAGATACGCAGTATTTT.